A single sample is the source of the 28 T cell receptor beta chains below, sequenced in a study of PD-L1 blockade in urothelial cancer. Time point meaning: pretreatment peripheral blood. The table came from immunoSEQ multiplex PCR; TCRdb's copy has only in-frame clones and leaves some out. The top ten hold 8.5% to 10% of the sample, which has 60,000 to 75,000 clones, roughly 84% seen once. The specimen comprised PBMCs, sampled around atezolizumab (anti-PD-L1) treatment. The receptor source for this set is a woman in her seventies with urothelial cancer.

This chain connects TRBV19 to TRBJ2-7; 10 bases align to TRBD2. The CDR3 has 18 amino acids. Trimming took 5 bases from V and 0 from J; bases not matched to a gene: 13. CDR1 LNHDA and CDR2 SQIVND come from the germline V gene (reference sequence). CDR3 residues: CASSGGLAPPGSSYEQYF. The CDR3 DNA sequence: TGTGCCAGTAGTGGGGGACTAGCGCCTCCGGGGAGCTCCTACGAGCAGTACTTC.

The rearrangement joins TRBV5-5 to TRBJ2-7, with D possibly TRBD2 on 6 matching bases. Trimming pared 0 bases from V and 5 bases from J, leaving 12 bases between. Germline assignment: CDR1 SGHKS and CDR2 YYEKEE (reference sequence). The CDR3 extends over 14 amino acids. The chain's CDR3 is CASSLGLVSHEQYF. The CDR3 nucleotides read TGTGCCAGCAGCTTGGGACTAGTTTCCCACGAGCAGTACTTC. The entire variable domain, with the rest obtained from reference TRBV5-5 and TRBJ2-7, is as follows: DAGVTQSPTHLIKTRGQQVTLRCSPISGHKSVSWYQQVLGQGPQFIFQYYEKEERGRGNFPDRFSARQFPNYSSELNVNALLLGDSALYLCASSLGLVSHEQYFGPGTRLTVT.

This clone was recorded a few times. This rearrangement joins TRBV18 to TRBJ1-6; no clear D. The CDR3 runs 16 residues. Germline CDR1 and CDR2: KGHSH and LQKENI. V was pared by 3 bases and J by 6 bases, with 15 bases between. CDR3 bases: TGTGCCAGCTCACCCCTCGGAGGGAGAGGTAATTCACCCCTCCACTTT. Amino acids: CASSPLGGRGNSPLHF.

This chain connects TRBV2 to TRBJ2-3; TRBD2 agrees at 13 bases. The germline CDR1 and CDR2 sequences are SNHLY and FYNNEI. The CDR3 length is 19 residues. With V trimmed by 6 bases and J by 7 bases, 19 bases remained unmatched. CDR3 sequence: CASSKGLAGAGRRDNTQYF. The CDR3 coding sequence is TGTGCCAGCAGCAAAGGACTAGCGGGGGCAGGCCGACGGGATAATACGCAGTATTTT. Together with reference TRBV2 and TRBJ2-3, the CDR3 gives the full variable domain: EPEVTQTPSHQVTQMGQEVILRCVPISNHLYFYWYRQILGQKVEFLVSFYNNEISEKSEIFDDQFSVERPDGSNFTLKIRSTKLEDSAMYFCASSKGLAGAGRRDNTQYFGPGTRLTVL.

This chain links TRBV30 with TRBJ2-7; TRBD1 agrees at 10 bases. J was trimmed by 4 bases and V by 5 bases; bases with no gene match: 5. This CDR3 has 13 amino acids. The germline CDR1 and CDR2 sequences are GTSNPN and SVGIG (reference sequence). The DNA of the CDR3 is TGTGCCTGGGACCGGGACAGGGGATACGAGCAGTACTTC. Residues: CAWDRDRGYEQYF. Supplemented by reference TRBV30 and TRBJ2-7, the full variable domain reads SQTIHQWPATLVQPVGSPLSLECTVEGTSNPNLYWYRQAAGRGLQLLFYSVGIGQISSEVPQNLSASRPQDRQFILSSKKLLLSDSGFYLCAWDRDRGYEQYFGPGTRLTVT.

The chain has TRBV11-2 and TRBJ1-4, with D perhaps matching TRBD1 (5 bases). The CDR3 extends over 15 amino acids. CDR1 and CDR2 (germline): SGHAT, FQNNGV. Trimming removed 5 bases from V and 8 bases from J, with 18 bases in between. DNA for the CDR3: TGTGCCAGCAGCCTGGGCGGGACGATCGGGGAAAAACTGTTTTTT. It is translated as CASSLGGTIGEKLFF.

This clone showed up many times. This rearrangement joins TRBV4-1 to TRBJ1-1; 11 nucleotides line up with TRBD1. Germline trimming cut 4 bases from V and 7 bases from J; bases unmatched to any gene: 8. Germline-derived CDR1 and CDR2 are MGHRA and YSYEKL. This CDR3 is 15 amino acids long. CDR3 DNA: TGCGCCAGCAGCCGGCTGGGACAGGGGGTTATTGAAGCTTTCTTT. Its translation is CASSRLGQGVIEAFF.

This chain connects TRBV5-1 to TRBJ1-1, with 8 bases matching TRBD1. Germline CDR1 is SGHRS and CDR2 is YFSETQ. The ends lost 5 bases at V and 4 bases at J; junction bases unmatched: 13. The CDR3 consists of 16 residues. CDR3 sequence reads: CASRPTPTGAGTEAFF. The DNA for the CDR3 is TGCGCCAGCAGGCCCACCCCGACAGGGGCCGGCACTGAAGCTTTCTTT.

A single count supports this clone. The chain couples TRBV7-2 to TRBJ2-1, with 9 bases identical to TRBD1. The length of the CDR3 is 15 residues. Germline V gene sequence: CDR1 SGHTA, CDR2 FQGNSA. V was clipped by 8 bases and J by 0 bases; unmatched bases: 5. The CDR3 sequence is CASAGQGSSYNEQFF. CDR3 bases: TGTGCCAGCGCCGGACAGGGGAGCTCCTACAATGAGCAGTTCTTC.

The CDR3 DNA sequence: TGTGCCAGCCGACAGGGGGACACCGGGGAGCTGTTTTTT. It codes for CASRQGDTGELFF. The V and J genes are TRBV2 and TRBJ2-2, with 9 bases aligning to TRBD1. CDR1 is SNHLY and CDR2 is FYNNEI in the germline V gene. V was pared by 8 bases and J by 3 bases, with 1 base of the junction left unmatched. The length of the CDR3 is 13 residues.

The rearrangement links TRBV2 to TRBJ1-2; the D gene is possibly TRBD1 (6 bases). V was cut by 3 bases and J by 7 bases, with 12 bases left in between. Looked up from germline, CDR1 is SNHLY and CDR2 is FYNNEI. CDR3 length: 13 residues. The CDR3 sequence: CASSEEPRGGYTF. In DNA, the CDR3 is TGTGCCAGCAGTGAGGAACCCAGGGGTGGCTACACCTTC.

This clone was observed a few times. The J gene is TRBJ2-5, the V gene TRBV19, with TRBD2 matching 11 bases. The CDR3 has 16 residues. The V gene end was trimmed by 5 bases and the J gene end by 2 bases; junction bases not matched to a gene: 7. Per germline, CDR1 LNHDA and CDR2 SQIVND (reference sequence). The CDR3 DNA sequence: TGTGCCAGTAGTCCTCAGACTAGCGGGGTGCAAGAGACCCAGTACTTC. This sequence encodes CASSPQTSGVQETQYF.

Here the CDR3 DNA reads TGTGCCAGCAGCTTGGCCGGGACTAGCGGCTTCGAGCAGTACTTC. Its protein product is CASSLAGTSGFEQYF. The V and J genes are TRBV7-9 and TRBJ2-7; 11 bases are a match to TRBD2. CDR3 length equals 15 residues. Unmatched junction bases numbered 7, after V lost 3 bases and J lost 6 bases. In germline, CDR1 is SEHNR, CDR2 FQNEAQ (reference sequence).

This chain links TRBV5-1 with TRBJ2-1; D remains ambiguous. This CDR3 spans 12 amino acids. Trimming shortened V by 4 bases and J by 8 bases, and 10 bases separated the two germline ends. Germline loops: CDR1 SGHRS, CDR2 YFSETQ. The CDR3 DNA reads TGCGCCAGCAGCCGATTAGAAGATGAGCAGTTCTTC. Translating gives CASSRLEDEQFF.

V usage is TRBV10-3 and J usage is TRBJ2-2; D perhaps matches TRBD1 (5 bases). Germline values: CDR1 ENHRY, CDR2 SYGVKD. Trimming left V 4 bases short and J 5 bases short, with 11 bases between. CDR3 length: 14 residues. DNA of the CDR3: TGTGCCATCAGTGGGGGCGTAGAGACCGGGGAGCTGTTTTTT. This gives the protein CAISGGVETGELFF.

J is TRBJ1-1 and V is TRBV5-8, with 8 bases that match TRBD1. V trimming: 5 bases; J trimming: 4 bases; junction bases outside the gene matches: 7. Germline CDR1 reads SGHTS; CDR2 reads YDEGEE. The CDR3 has 14 amino acids. DNA of the CDR3: TGTGCCAGCAGGATCGGGACAGGAACCACTGAAGCTTTCTTT. Protein product: CASRIGTGTTEAFF.

The V call is TRBV27, the J call TRBJ2-3; 11 nucleotides align to TRBD2. The CDR3 is made up of 17 amino acids. With V trimmed by 5 bases and J by 4 bases, 11 bases remained unmatched. The germline V gene encodes CDR1 MNHEY and CDR2 SMNVEV (reference sequence). CDR3 sequence: CASSLEQLAGGPDTQYF. DNA for the CDR3: TGTGCCAGCAGTCTCGAACAATTAGCGGGAGGGCCAGATACGCAGTATTTT.

The V call is TRBV6-1, the J call TRBJ2-1; 12 bases fit TRBD2. The CDR3 loop spans 15 amino acids. With V trimmed by 6 bases and J by 9 bases, 9 bases remained unmatched. Germline CDR1 reads MNHNS; CDR2 reads SASEGT. CDR3 protein: CASRGVTSGGPEQFF. The CDR3 DNA is TGTGCCAGCAGGGGTGTGACTAGCGGGGGCCCTGAGCAGTTCTTC.

The chain links TRBV10-3 to TRBJ1-2; 8 bases map to TRBD1. The junction had 4 bases not matched to a gene; V was cut back by 4 bases and J by 6 bases. From germline, CDR1 is ENHRY and CDR2 SYGVKD. This CDR3 is built from 13 residues. Here the CDR3 DNA reads TGTGCCATCAGTGTGGACAGGGTCCATGGCTACACCTTC. The encoded protein is CAISVDRVHGYTF.

This clone was seen once. This rearrangement joins TRBV19 to TRBJ1-5; 7 bases fit TRBD1. The ends lost 9 bases at V and 7 bases at J; junction bases unmatched: 6. This CDR3 is built from 12 residues. The V gene's germline CDR1 is LNHDA and CDR2 SQIVND (reference sequence). The CDR3 is CASGGGEQPQHF. Written as DNA, the CDR3 is TGTGCCAGCGGAGGGGGCGAGCAGCCCCAGCATTTT.

A single count supports this clone. The J gene is TRBJ2-3, the V gene TRBV7-9; 7 nucleotides align to TRBD2. With 2 bases clipped from V and 4 bases from J, the junction kept 6 bases outside the gene matches. Germline V lookup: CDR1 SEHNR, CDR2 FQNEAQ (reference sequence). This CDR3 is built from 15 residues. The CDR3 DNA reads TGTGCCAGCAGCTTATGGCGGGAGCAGGCAGATACGCAGTATTTT. It translates to CASSLWREQADTQYF.

The rearrangement links TRBV7-2 to TRBJ2-1; 7 bases agree with TRBD2. After removal of 4 bases from V and 0 bases from J, the junction contained 6 bases not matched to a gene. This CDR3 region has 16 residues. CDR1 SGHTA and CDR2 FQGNSA come from the germline V gene. CDR3 region: CASSSKRGSSYNEQFF. CDR3 bases: TGTGCCAGCAGCTCGAAGCGGGGAAGCTCCTACAATGAGCAGTTCTTC.

The chain couples TRBV5-1 to TRBJ1-1; 7 bases agree with TRBD1. Germline V gene lookup returns CDR1 SGHRS and CDR2 YFSETQ. This CDR3 is 13 amino acids long. With 6 bases clipped from V and 4 bases from J, the junction kept 6 bases outside the gene matches. CDR3 in DNA: TGCGCCAGCAAGAAACAGGGGTCCACTGAAGCTTTCTTT. Translating gives CASKKQGSTEAFF.

The chain has TRBV5-1 and TRBJ2-7, with a tentative D call TRBD1 (5 bases). Between the trimmed V and J ends, which lost 0 bases and 6 bases, there was a span of 16 bases. The CDR3 spans 15 residues. Germline-derived CDR1 and CDR2 are SGHRS and YFSETQ. The chain's CDR3 is CASSLEAQGRGEQYF. The CDR3, as DNA: TGCGCCAGCAGCTTGGAAGCGCAGGGTCGAGGCGAGCAGTACTTC.

The DNA of the CDR3 is TGTGCCACCTCGTCCCATGAGCAGTTCTTC. Protein product: CATSSHEQFF. The chain links TRBV6-6 to TRBJ2-1; no clear D. Germline CDR1 is MNHNY and CDR2 is SVGAGI (reference sequence). The CDR3 contains 10 residues. The V and J ends lost 10 bases and 8 bases respectively, with 9 bases between them.

This chain uses TRBV27 with TRBJ1-1; D might be TRBD1 (5 bases). The CDR3 is 15 amino acids. V shed 3 bases and J shed 0 bases, with 11 bases lying between them. The germline CDR1 and CDR2 sequences are MNHEY and SMNVEV (reference sequence). The CDR3 DNA reads as TGTGCCAGCAGTTTGGGGGGAAGCATGAACACTGAAGCTTTCTTT. It specifies CASSLGGSMNTEAFF.

The count of this clone is one. The rearrangement joins TRBV28 to TRBJ2-6; D perhaps matches TRBD1 (6 bases). CDR3 length: 14 amino acids. With 6 bases removed from V and 3 bases from J, the gap between germline ends came to 9 bases. Germline V gene data show CDR1 as MDHEN and CDR2 as SYDVKM. CDR3 coding DNA: TGTGCCAGCAGGCAGGGGTATGGGGCCAACGTCCTGACTTTC. Protein sequence: CASRQGYGANVLTF.

The sample holds one count of this clone. This chain links TRBV27 with TRBJ1-4; 7 bases are shared with TRBD1. The V and J ends lost 5 bases and 6 bases, in that order; junction bases with no gene match: 3. The germline CDR1 and CDR2 sequences are MNHEY and SMNVEV (reference sequence). This CDR3 region has 13 residues. CDR3 coding DNA: TGTGCCAGCAGTCGACAGGGCCATGAAAAACTGTTTTTT. As protein: CASSRQGHEKLFF. Full variable domain (outside the CDR3, taken from reference TRBV27 and TRBJ1-4): EAQVTQNPRYLITVTGKKLTVTCSQNMNHEYMSWYRQDPGLGLRQIYYSMNVEVTDKGDVPEGYKVSRKEKRNFPLILESPSPNQTSLYFCASSRQGHEKLFFGSGTQLSVL.